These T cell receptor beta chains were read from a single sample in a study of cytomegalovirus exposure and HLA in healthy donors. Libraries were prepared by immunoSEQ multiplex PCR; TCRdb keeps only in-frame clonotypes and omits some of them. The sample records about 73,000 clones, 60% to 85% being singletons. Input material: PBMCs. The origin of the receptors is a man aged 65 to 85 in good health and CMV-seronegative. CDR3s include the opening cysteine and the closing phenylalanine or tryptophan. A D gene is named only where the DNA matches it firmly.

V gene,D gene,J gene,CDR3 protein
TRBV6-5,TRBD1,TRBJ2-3,CASSYSRGRGTDTQYF
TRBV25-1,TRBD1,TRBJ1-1,CASRNQQGGNTEAFF
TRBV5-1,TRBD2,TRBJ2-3,CASSLGLSGGAITDTQYF
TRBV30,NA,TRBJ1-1,CAWSVWSTQIEEAFF
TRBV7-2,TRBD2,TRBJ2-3,CASSVLAGISDTQYF
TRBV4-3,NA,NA,CASSPQRDMPYEQYF
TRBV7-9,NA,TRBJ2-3,CASSLVGSKDTQYF
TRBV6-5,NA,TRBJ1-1,CASSYSTMRDTEAFF
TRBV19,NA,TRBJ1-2,CASHKLAFGGANYGYTF
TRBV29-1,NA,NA,CSVMTASYEQYF
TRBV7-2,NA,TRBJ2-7,CASRTRQGGYEQYF
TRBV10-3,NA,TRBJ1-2,CAIGDQGSYGYTF
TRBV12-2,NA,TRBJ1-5,CASRLAWRAGQPQHF
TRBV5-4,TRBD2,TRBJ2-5,CASSPRLAGNQETQYF
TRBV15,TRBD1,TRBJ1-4,CATSQTSGQGGEKLFF
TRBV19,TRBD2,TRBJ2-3,CASSILAGEVDTQYF
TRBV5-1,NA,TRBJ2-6,CASQIQAGANVLTF
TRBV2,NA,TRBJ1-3,CASSEMAPGLSGNTIYF
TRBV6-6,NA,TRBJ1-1,CASSYSQGPTTEAFF
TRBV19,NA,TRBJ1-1,CASSSEPRSNTEAFF